This T cell receptor beta chain was captured in a study of graft-versus-host responses after intestinal transplantation. Trimming pared 0 bases from V and 1 base from J, leaving 6 bases between. Germline V gene data show CDR1 as SGHRS and CDR2 as YFSETQ. The CDR3 totals 14 residues. Of note for this clone: Its antigen is currently unknown.

The assay was immunoSEQ multiplex PCR, and TCRdb's table has in-frame clones only and misses some. The profile shows some 90,000 clones, approximately 92% of them singletons. V is TRBV5-1 and J is TRBJ2-3; D not resolved. Sequences were derived from unstimulated CD4+ T cells sorted from spleen or lymph node cells, sampled before intestinal transplant. This TCR was recovered from a human donor who received an intestinal transplant. CDR3 in amino acids: CASSLGAGTDTQYF. The CDR3 DNA reads as TGCGCCAGCAGCTTGGGGGCTGGCACAGATACGCAGTATTTT.